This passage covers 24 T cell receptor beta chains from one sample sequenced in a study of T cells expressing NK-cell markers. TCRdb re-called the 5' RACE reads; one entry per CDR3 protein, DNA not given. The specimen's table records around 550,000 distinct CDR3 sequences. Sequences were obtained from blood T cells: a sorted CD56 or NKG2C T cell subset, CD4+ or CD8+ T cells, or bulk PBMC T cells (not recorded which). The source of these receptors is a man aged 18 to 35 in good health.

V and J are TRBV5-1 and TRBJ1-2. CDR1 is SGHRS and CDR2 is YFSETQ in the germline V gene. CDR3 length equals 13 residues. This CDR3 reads CASSFGENYGYTF.

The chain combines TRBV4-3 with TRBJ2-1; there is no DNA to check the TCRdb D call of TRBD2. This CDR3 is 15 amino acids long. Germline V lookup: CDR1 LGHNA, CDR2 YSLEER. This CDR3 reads CASSQDRGTLGEQFF.

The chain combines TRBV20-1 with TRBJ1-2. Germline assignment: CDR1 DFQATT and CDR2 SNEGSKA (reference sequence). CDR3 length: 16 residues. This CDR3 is CSARAPLAPGEGGYTF.

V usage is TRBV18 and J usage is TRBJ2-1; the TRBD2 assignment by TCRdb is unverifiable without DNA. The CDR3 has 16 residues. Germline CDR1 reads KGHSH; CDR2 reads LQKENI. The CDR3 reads CASSPQVWEYDNEQFF.

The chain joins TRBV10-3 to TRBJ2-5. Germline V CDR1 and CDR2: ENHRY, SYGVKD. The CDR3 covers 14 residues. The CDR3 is CAIKPSWGQETQYF.

The CDR3 sequence is CSAPEEGRGRFYEQFF. The rearrangement uses TRBV20-1 and TRBJ2-1; TCRdb's D call of TRBD1 is untestable without DNA. The CDR3 extends over 16 amino acids. The germline CDR1 and CDR2 sequences are DFQATT and SNEGSKA (reference sequence).

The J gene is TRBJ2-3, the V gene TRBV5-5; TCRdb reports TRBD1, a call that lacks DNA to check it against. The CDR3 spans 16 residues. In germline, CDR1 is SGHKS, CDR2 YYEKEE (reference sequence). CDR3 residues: CASSQMGGASTDTQYF.

This CDR3 reads CASSLDGSRQETQYF. This chain joins TRBV5-1 and TRBJ2-5; no DNA is available, so the TRBD2 call from TCRdb remains unchecked. This CDR3 comprises 15 residues. Germline lookup yields CDR1 SGHRS and CDR2 YFSETQ.

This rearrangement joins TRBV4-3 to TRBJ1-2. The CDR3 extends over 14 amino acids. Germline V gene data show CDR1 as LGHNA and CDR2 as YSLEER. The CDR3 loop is CASSQDRGPYGYTF.

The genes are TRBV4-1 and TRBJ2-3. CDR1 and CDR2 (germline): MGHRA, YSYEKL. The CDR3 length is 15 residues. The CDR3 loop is CASSQSVVSTDTQYF.

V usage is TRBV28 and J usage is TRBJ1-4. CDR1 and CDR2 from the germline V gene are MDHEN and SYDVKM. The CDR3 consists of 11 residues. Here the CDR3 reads CASMDSEKLFF.

The CDR3 is CASSSGTAFTDTQYF. This chain joins TRBV3-1 and TRBJ2-3; TCRdb gives TRBD1 as the D gene, but with no DNA this cannot be confirmed. This CDR3 spans 15 amino acids. CDR1 and CDR2 (germline): LGHDT, YNNKEL (reference sequence).

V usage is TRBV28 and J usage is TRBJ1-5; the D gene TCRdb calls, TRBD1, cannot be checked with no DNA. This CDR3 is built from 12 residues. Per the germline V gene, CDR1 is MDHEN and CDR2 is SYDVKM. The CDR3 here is CATSLGGQPQHF. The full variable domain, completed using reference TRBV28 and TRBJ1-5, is DVKVTQSSRYLVKRTGEKVFLECVQDMDHENMFWYRQDPGLGLRLIYFSYDVKMKEKGDIPEGYSVSREKKERFSLILESASTNQTSMYLCATSLGGQPQHFGDGTRLSIL.

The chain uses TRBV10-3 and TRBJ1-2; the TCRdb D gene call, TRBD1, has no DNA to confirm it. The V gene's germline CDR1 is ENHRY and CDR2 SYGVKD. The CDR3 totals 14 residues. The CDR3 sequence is CAISEDRANYGYTF.

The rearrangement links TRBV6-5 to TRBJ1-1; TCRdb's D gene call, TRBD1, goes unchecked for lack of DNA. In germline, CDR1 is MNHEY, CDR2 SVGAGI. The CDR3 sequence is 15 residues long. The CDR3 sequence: CASTLLGRGNTEAFF.

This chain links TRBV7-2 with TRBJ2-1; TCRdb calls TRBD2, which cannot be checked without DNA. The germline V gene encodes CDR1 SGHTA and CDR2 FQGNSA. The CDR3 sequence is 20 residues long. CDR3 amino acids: CASSSPGTSGLGPPYNEQFF.

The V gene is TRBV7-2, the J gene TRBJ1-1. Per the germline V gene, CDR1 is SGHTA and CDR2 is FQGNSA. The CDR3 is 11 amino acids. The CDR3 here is CASSLKIGAFF.

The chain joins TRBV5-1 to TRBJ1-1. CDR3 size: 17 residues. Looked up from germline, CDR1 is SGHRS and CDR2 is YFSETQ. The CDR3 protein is CASSPQSYTSRNTEAFF.

The CDR3 loop is CASSLAGGRSNEQFF. V gene TRBV13 combines with J gene TRBJ2-1. The CDR3 runs 15 residues. CDR1 and CDR2 (germline): PRHDT, FYEKMQ (reference sequence).

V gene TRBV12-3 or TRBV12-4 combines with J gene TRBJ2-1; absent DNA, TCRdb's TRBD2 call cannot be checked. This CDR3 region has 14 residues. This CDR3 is CASSRQTSIDEQFF.

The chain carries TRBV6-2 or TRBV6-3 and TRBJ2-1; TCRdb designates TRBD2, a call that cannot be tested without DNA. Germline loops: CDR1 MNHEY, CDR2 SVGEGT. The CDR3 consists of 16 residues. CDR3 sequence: CASSSTPGSSYNEQFF.

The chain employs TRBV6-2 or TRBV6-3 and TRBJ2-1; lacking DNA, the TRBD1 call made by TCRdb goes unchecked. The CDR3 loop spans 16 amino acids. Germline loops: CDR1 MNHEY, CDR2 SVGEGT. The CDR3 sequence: CASSYSGTKPYNEQFF.

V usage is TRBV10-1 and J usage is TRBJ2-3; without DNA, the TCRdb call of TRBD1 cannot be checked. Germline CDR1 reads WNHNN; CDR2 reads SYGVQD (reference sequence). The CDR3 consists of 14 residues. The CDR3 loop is CASRKGQSTDTQYF.

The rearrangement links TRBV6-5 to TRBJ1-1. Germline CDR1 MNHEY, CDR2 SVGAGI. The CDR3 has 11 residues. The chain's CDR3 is CASSYQRRAFF.